Listed here are 21 T cell receptor beta chains from one sample, sequenced in a study of molecular identifiers for immune sequencing clone quantification. TCRdb independently ran MiXCR on the PCR reads; one entry per CDR3 protein. Of about 640,000 distinct CDR3 sequences in the sample, just under 20% were seen once. Sample: naive CD8+ T cells from blood, with Jurkat cell RNA spiked in. The subset here: FACS-sorted CD8+CD4-CCR7+CD45RA+ naive T cells. The receptor source for this set is a human donor in good health. Some libraries in this study had Jurkat cell RNA spiked in.

Concerning this clonotype itself: A much larger clone lies a single base off, so this may be a read error. The chain uses TRBV25-1 and TRBJ2-2; D is unclear. This CDR3 has 13 residues. Germline CDR1 MGHDK, CDR2 SYGVNS. Deletions cut 6 bases from V and 1 base from J, with 6 bases between. The CDR3: CASRIENTGELFF. The DNA for the CDR3 is TGTGCCAGCAGGATTGAGAACACCGGGGAGCTGTTTTTT.

The chain employs TRBV30 and TRBJ1-6, with TRBD1 identical over 9 bases. V was pared by 5 bases and J by 9 bases, with 8 bases of the junction left unmatched. Germline lookup yields CDR1 GTSNPN and CDR2 SVGIG (reference sequence). The CDR3 has 14 amino acids. The CDR3 DNA is TGTGCCTGGGGCGGGACAGGGTGGGGTTCACCCCTCCACTTT. As protein: CAWGGTGWGSPLHF. Full variable domain (remainder filled in from reference TRBV30 and TRBJ1-6): SQTIHQWPATLVQPVGSPLSLECTVEGTSNPNLYWYRQAAGRGLQLLFYSVGIGQISSEVPQNLSASRPQDRQFILSSKKLLLSDSGFYLCAWGGTGWGSPLHFGNGTRLTVT.

A note on this clonotype: A read error may be the cause here, since a much bigger clone is one base away. The chain has TRBV4-3 and TRBJ2-5, with TRBD2 matching 14 bases. Per the germline V gene, CDR1 is LGHNA and CDR2 is YSLEER. V was pared by 0 bases and J by 7 bases, with 4 bases of the junction left unmatched. CDR3 length equals 16 residues. This CDR3 is CASSQETSGRGRTQYF. The CDR3 nucleotides are TGCGCCAGCAGCCAAGAGACTAGCGGGAGGGGAAGGACCCAGTACTTC.

This clonotype has ten or more counts. The rearrangement links TRBV6-5 to TRBJ1-5, with a possible D match to TRBD1 (5 bases). There are 15 residues in the CDR3. Trimming cost V 0 bases and J 3 bases, with 9 bases left between them. The germline V gene has CDR1 MNHEY and CDR2 SVGAGI. The CDR3 nucleotides are TGTGCCAGCAGTTACTCGCGACAGTTCAATCAGCCCCAGCATTTT. Protein: CASSYSRQFNQPQHF.

In its sample, this clonotype was seen a few times. The gene calls are TRBV9 and TRBJ2-5; D is undetermined. The CDR3 has 15 residues. V lost 4 bases, J lost 2 bases, and 15 bases lay in between. The germline CDR1 and CDR2 sequences are SGDLS and YYNGEE. The CDR3 spells CASSLMGGKQETQYF. The CDR3 DNA sequence: TGTGCCAGCAGCCTAATGGGCGGTAAACAAGAGACCCAGTACTTC.

This clonotype was counted only a few times. The J gene is TRBJ2-2, the V gene TRBV11-3; perhaps D is TRBD1 or TRBD2 (5 bases each). The CDR3 has 14 amino acids. In germline, CDR1 is SGHNT, CDR2 YENEEA. Trimming took off 4 bases at V and 6 bases at J, with 12 bases between the two ends. The DNA for the CDR3 is TGTGCCAGCAGCTCCCGGGACGAGGCCGGGGAGCTGTTTTTT. Its protein is CASSSRDEAGELFF.

The V gene is TRBV27, the J gene TRBJ1-5; D gene uncertain. The V gene lost 0 bases and the J gene lost 3 bases, with 12 bases spanning the gap. Per the germline V gene, CDR1 is MNHEY and CDR2 is SMNVEV (reference sequence). The CDR3 length is 16 residues. DNA for the CDR3: TGTGCCAGCAGTTTATCGTCGAGTTACCTCAATCAGCCCCAGCATTTT. Its protein product is CASSLSSSYLNQPQHF.

Concerning this clonotype: Possible read error: a much larger clone is one base away. This chain connects TRBV6-5 to TRBJ2-3, with D possibly TRBD2 on 5 matching bases. There are 14 residues in the CDR3. Germline V gene data show CDR1 as MNHEY and CDR2 as SVGAGI. V was clipped by 4 bases and J by 4 bases, with 12 bases between them. This CDR3 reads CASSCRKLADTQYF. The CDR3 nucleotides are TGTGCCAGCAGTTGCCGAAAACTAGCAGATACGCAGTATTTT.

The chain employs TRBV11-3 and TRBJ2-2, with a weak D call TRBD1 (5 bases). The CDR3 totals 16 residues. CDR1 and CDR2 from the germline V gene are SGHNT and YENEEA. Trimming left V 5 bases short and J 4 bases short, with 17 bases between. The CDR3 protein is CASSPRIGAGTGELFF. The CDR3 nucleotides read TGTGCCAGCAGCCCGCGAATAGGGGCTGGCACCGGGGAGCTGTTTTTT.

Concerning this clonotype itself: One base away lies a much larger clone, so this may be a sequencing read error. The chain recombines TRBV6-1 with TRBJ2-7, with D tentatively TRBD1 (6 bases). V lost 9 bases, J lost 6 bases, and 24 bases lay in between. The CDR3 has 15 residues. From germline, CDR1 is MNHNS and CDR2 SASEGT. CDR3 nucleotides: TGTGCCAGACGGGCTACTACAGGGCTGAGTCGCGAGCAGTACTTC. Its protein is CARRATTGLSREQYF.

This clonotype was counted many times. The germline gene is not matched at one end of the junction; a read error may be the cause. The V and J genes are TRBV6-6 and TRBJ2-2, with TRBD2 matching over 7 bases. The CDR3 length is 18 residues. Germline V gene data show CDR1 as MNHNY and CDR2 as SVGAGI (reference sequence). The CDR3 DNA follows: TGTGCCAGCAGTCCACCTCAGCGGGGTCCCCGGGCGACCGGGGAGTTGTTTTTT. Its translation: CASSPPQRGPRATGELFF.

V gene TRBV3-1 combines with J gene TRBJ2-2; D gene uncertain. The length of the CDR3 is 15 residues. The germline V and J ends were trimmed by 1 base and 6 bases, with 12 bases remaining between them. The germline CDR1 and CDR2 sequences are LGHDT and YNNKEL (reference sequence). CDR3 DNA: TGTGCCAGCAGCCAAGCGGTAGGTCCGGCCGGGGAGCTGTTTTTT. Amino acid sequence: CASSQAVGPAGELFF. The entire variable domain, with the rest obtained from reference TRBV3-1 and TRBJ2-2, is as follows: DTAVSQTPKYLVTQMGNDKSIKCEQNLGHDTMYWYKQDSKKFLKIMFSYNNKELIINETVPNRFSPKSPDKAHLNLHINSLELGDSAVYFCASSQAVGPAGELFFGEGSRLTVL.

This clonotype was found many times. CDR3 amino acids: CASSVDRGLSGNTIYF. The CDR3 coding sequence is TGTGCCAGCAGCGTCGACAGGGGACTATCTGGAAACACCATATATTTT. J is TRBJ1-3 and V is TRBV9; TRBD1 matches at 8 bases. This CDR3 region has 16 residues. Germline V gene lookup returns CDR1 SGDLS and CDR2 YYNGEE. J was trimmed by 1 base and V by 2 bases; bases with no gene match: 5.

This clonotype appeared a few times. The chain employs TRBV27 and TRBJ2-2; 12 bases align to TRBD2. V gave up 7 bases and J gave up 3 bases; unmatched junction bases: 9. The germline V gene encodes CDR1 MNHEY and CDR2 SMNVEV (reference sequence). The CDR3 extends over 17 amino acids. The CDR3 loop is CASTSLAGGKYTGELFF. The CDR3 DNA reads TGTGCCAGCACCAGTCTAGCGGGGGGGAAGTACACCGGGGAGCTGTTTTTT.

V and J are TRBV4-1 and TRBJ1-1, with TRBD1 matching 7 bases. The CDR3 extends over 15 amino acids. Germline assignment: CDR1 MGHRA and CDR2 YSYEKL. Losses at the gene ends were 0 bases for V and 7 bases for J; bases not matched to a gene: 8. This chain's CDR3 is CASSQDGAGGGEAFF. The CDR3, as DNA: TGCGCCAGCAGCCAAGATGGGGCAGGGGGTGGTGAAGCTTTCTTT.

The genes are TRBV19 and TRBJ1-1, with D possibly TRBD1 on 5 matching bases. Per germline, CDR1 LNHDA and CDR2 SQIVND (reference sequence). Trimming left V 4 bases short and J 1 base short, with 10 bases between. This CDR3 spans 14 amino acids. This chain's CDR3 is CASSTAGRNTEAFF. Written as DNA, the CDR3 is TGTGCCAGTAGTACGGCAGGGCGGAACACTGAAGCTTTCTTT.

The chain carries TRBV12-3 or TRBV12-4 and TRBJ2-7, with D unresolved. The CDR3 runs to 14 residues. Trimming cost V 8 bases and J 2 bases, with 16 bases left between them. The CDR3 reads CASSYGVRPYEQYF. Here the CDR3 DNA reads TGTGCCAGCTCCTATGGGGTCCGCCCCTACGAGCAGTACTTC.

On this clonotype: One base away lies a much larger clone, so this may be a sequencing read error. V and J are TRBV15 and TRBJ1-1; a possible D gene is TRBD1 (5 bases). The germline gives CDR1 LNHNV, CDR2 YYDKDF (reference sequence). This CDR3 is built from 13 residues. The CDR3 sequence is CATGRDRNTEAFF. The CDR3 DNA reads as TGTGCCACCGGCAGAGACAGGAACACTGAAGCTTTCTTT. Full variable domain (rest looked up from reference TRBV15 and TRBJ1-1): DAMVIQNPRYQVTQFGKPVTLSCSQTLNHNVMYWYQQKSSQAPKLLFHYYDKDFNNEADTPDNFQSRRPNTSFCFLDIRSPGLGDTAMYLCATGRDRNTEAFFGQGTRLTVV.

This clonotype showed up many times. The chain couples TRBV11-2 to TRBJ2-3; 8 nucleotides match TRBD2. J lost 2 bases, V lost 1 base, and 5 bases had no gene match. CDR3 length equals 16 residues. Germline CDR1 is SGHAT and CDR2 is FQNNGV. CDR3 amino acids: CASSLGLAGSTDTQYF. The CDR3 DNA follows: TGTGCCAGCAGCTTAGGTCTAGCGGGCTCCACAGATACGCAGTATTTT.

The chain is built from TRBV24-1 and TRBJ2-5, with a weak D call TRBD1 (6 bases). V gave up 3 bases and J gave up 1 base, with 17 bases separating them. Looked up from germline, CDR1 is KGHDR and CDR2 is SFDVKD. This CDR3 region has 17 residues. The CDR3 sequence: CATSDGPAGDTQETQYF. The CDR3 DNA reads TGTGCCACCAGTGATGGCCCAGCCGGGGACACCCAAGAGACCCAGTACTTC.

This clonotype was detected many times. The chain couples TRBV5-4 to TRBJ2-5; TRBD2 matches at 9 bases. This CDR3 spans 15 amino acids. The V segment lost 6 bases and the J segment 5 bases; nucleotides outside the gene matches: 11. In germline, CDR1 is SGHNT, CDR2 YYREEE (reference sequence). CDR3 coding DNA: TGTGCCAGCACACATAGCGGGAGTGGATTGGAGACCCAGTACTTC. Translated, it gives CASTHSGSGLETQYF.